This T cell receptor (beta chain) was sequenced in a study of blood T cell repertoires in COVID-19. For the study at large: Samples came from the United States, Italy and Spain, spanning acute and convalescent COVID-19. PBMCs, B-cell-depleted T cells, or T cells provided the cDNA or gDNA that made up the material.

The CDR3 loop spans 14 amino acids. The trim removed 3 bases at V and 3 bases at J, leaving 6 bases unmatched. Germline-derived CDR1 and CDR2 are SGHRS and YFSETQ. This clone was observed a handful of times. TCRdb's table, derived via immunoSEQ multiplex PCR, lists solely in-frame clones and lacks some. The sample lists 180,000 or so clones, around 85% occurring once. The clonotype was recovered from a man in his forties or fifties who had recovered from COVID-19. Sequences were obtained from peripheral blood. The rearrangement uses TRBV5-1 and TRBJ2-7, with 7 bases matching TRBD1. Here the CDR3 reads CASSSGTAVYEQYF. The CDR3 DNA follows: TGCGCCAGCAGCTCCGGGACAGCAGTCTACGAGCAGTACTTC.